The 23 T cell receptor beta chains given below trace back to one sample, sequenced in a study of memory CD4+ T cells and cytomegalovirus serostatus. Single viable CD3+CD4+CD8-CD45RO+ cells were sorted as the memory CD4+ T cells. TCRdb keeps only in-frame clones here, not all; method: immunoSEQ multiplex PCR. The top ten clones hold 0.77% of a sample with tens of thousands of clones, roughly 78% of them seen once. Specimen: memory CD4+ T cells from blood. These receptors originate from an adult in good health and CMV-seronegative.

The chain uses TRBV6-1 and TRBJ1-5; 10 bases are shared with TRBD1. Per germline, CDR1 MNHNS and CDR2 SASEGT. Germline trimming cut 3 bases from V and 9 bases from J; bases unmatched to any gene: 14. The length of the CDR3 is 17 residues. The CDR3 sequence: CASSEYLGQGSPWPQHF. The CDR3 coding sequence is TGTGCCAGCAGTGAGTACTTGGGACAGGGGTCGCCCTGGCCCCAGCATTTT.

J is TRBJ1-3 and V is TRBV7-2, with D unresolved. From germline, CDR1 is SGHTA and CDR2 FQGNSA. CDR3 length: 15 residues. The V end was cut by 1 base, the J end by 0 bases, with 7 bases between. In DNA, the CDR3 is TGTGCCAGCAGCTTAGAGGTCAGCTCTGGAAACACCATATATTTT. This sequence encodes CASSLEVSSGNTIYF.

The J gene is TRBJ2-7, the V gene TRBV7-2; D ambiguous. The germline CDR1 and CDR2 sequences are SGHTA and FQGNSA. V was clipped by 0 bases and J by 6 bases, with 9 bases between them. CDR3 length: 13 amino acids. CDR3 in DNA: TGTGCCAGCAGCTTAGCCGTCAGCCCCGAGCAGTACTTC. Translated: CASSLAVSPEQYF.

The chain joins TRBV5-4 to TRBJ1-2, with D perhaps TRBD1 (6 bases). Trimming removed 4 bases from V and 5 bases from J, with 9 bases in between. The CDR3 length is 12 residues. Germline-derived CDR1 and CDR2 are SGHNT and YYREEE (reference sequence). In DNA, the CDR3 is TGTGCCAGCAGCACTACAGGGTATGGCTACACCTTC. The encoded protein is CASSTTGYGYTF.

This clone was seen a few times. This sample includes further DNA sequences coding for the same CDR3. V is TRBV4-1 and J is TRBJ2-1, with 7 bases that match TRBD1. CDR1 MGHRA and CDR2 YSYEKL come from the germline V gene. The CDR3 sequence is 15 residues long. With V trimmed by 1 base and J by 4 bases, 4 bases remained unmatched. The CDR3 protein is CASSQGGTAYNEQFF. Here the CDR3 DNA reads TGCGCCAGCAGCCAAGGGGGGACAGCTTACAATGAGCAGTTCTTC.

In its sample, this clone was seen once. This chain joins TRBV30 and TRBJ1-5; D unclear. This CDR3 is built from 15 residues. The V end was cut by 2 bases, the J end by 3 bases, with 14 bases between. CDR1 is GTSNPN and CDR2 is SVGIG in the germline V gene (reference sequence). The DNA for the CDR3 is TGTGCCTGGAGTTGGGCCGGGTCCGTCAATCAGCCCCAGCATTTT. Its translation is CAWSWAGSVNQPQHF.

The CDR3 spells CASSVEGGHGLWGNEQFF. CDR3 bases: TGTGCCAGCAGCGTAGAAGGGGGCCACGGGCTATGGGGCAATGAGCAGTTCTTC. The chain employs TRBV9 and TRBJ2-1; 7 bases are shared with TRBD1. The J segment lost 6 bases and the V segment lost 0 bases, leaving 15 bases of the junction unmatched. The CDR3 covers 18 residues. Germline V gene data show CDR1 as SGDLS and CDR2 as YYNGEE.

The chain has TRBV27 and TRBJ1-6, with D uncertain. Germline lookup yields CDR1 MNHEY and CDR2 SMNVEV (reference sequence). V was pared by 8 bases and J by 0 bases, with 14 bases between. This CDR3 region has 16 residues. The CDR3 is CASGLDRLSYNSPLHF. Here the CDR3 DNA reads TGTGCCAGCGGATTGGACCGCCTCTCCTATAATTCACCCCTCCACTTT.

This clone counts as medium-sized. This chain links TRBV7-2 with TRBJ2-7; D assignment may be TRBD1 or TRBD2 (7 bases each). Trimming stripped 4 bases from V and 3 bases from J, with 16 bases between. The germline V gene encodes CDR1 SGHTA and CDR2 FQGNSA. The CDR3 has 15 amino acids. CDR3 region: CASSSRQGGIYEQYF. The CDR3 bases are TGTGCCAGCAGCTCCAGACAGGGAGGGATCTACGAGCAGTACTTC.

V and J are TRBV15 and TRBJ1-1, with 8 bases matching TRBD1. V shed 3 bases, J shed 4 bases, and the junction held 7 bases outside the gene matches. Germline-derived CDR1 and CDR2 are LNHNV and YYDKDF (reference sequence). The CDR3 spans 15 residues. The CDR3 sequence: CATSREQGGPTEAFF. CDR3 DNA sequence: TGTGCCACCAGCAGGGAACAGGGGGGGCCCACTGAAGCTTTCTTT. The full variable domain, its missing parts supplied by reference TRBV15 and TRBJ1-1, is DAMVIQNPRYQVTQFGKPVTLSCSQTLNHNVMYWYQQKSSQAPKLLFHYYDKDFNNEADTPDNFQSRRPNTSFCFLDIRSPGLGDTAMYLCATSREQGGPTEAFFGQGTRLTVV.

J is TRBJ1-3 and V is TRBV5-1; possible D gene TRBD1, 6 bases. V was clipped by 4 bases and J by 3 bases, with 11 bases between them. This CDR3 contains 14 residues. CDR1 and CDR2 from the germline V gene are SGHRS and YFSETQ. CDR3: CASSITGNGNTIYF. The CDR3 nucleotides are TGCGCCAGCAGCATCACAGGGAATGGAAACACCATATATTTT. Filled out from reference TRBV5-1 and TRBJ1-3, the complete variable domain reads KAGVTQTPRYLIKTRGQQVTLSCSPISGHRSVSWYQQTPGQGLQFLFEYFSETQRNKGNFPGRFSGRQFSNSRSEMNVSTLELGDSALYLCASSITGNGNTIYFGEGSWLTVV.

The chain is built from TRBV5-5 and TRBJ1-6; perhaps TRBD1 as D (5 bases). The CDR3 spans 15 residues. The V end was cut by 6 bases, the J end by 7 bases, with 17 bases between. Germline V CDR1 and CDR2: SGHKS, YYEKEE (reference sequence). The CDR3, as DNA: TGTGCCAGCACGCCTTCCGGGACTAAGAATTCACCCCTCCACTTT. This encodes CASTPSGTKNSPLHF. Variable domain in full (rest from reference TRBV5-5 and TRBJ1-6): DAGVTQSPTHLIKTRGQQVTLRCSPISGHKSVSWYQQVLGQGPQFIFQYYEKEERGRGNFPDRFSARQFPNYSSELNVNALLLGDSALYLCASTPSGTKNSPLHFGNGTRLTVT.

This chain uses TRBV11-1 with TRBJ2-5, with D tentatively TRBD2 (7 bases). V lost 2 bases and J lost 4, with 11 bases in between. Germline V gene data show CDR1 as SGHAT and CDR2 as FQDESV (reference sequence). CDR3 length equals 14 residues. The CDR3 sequence: CASSLNGGPETQYF. In nucleotides, the CDR3 is TGTGCCAGCAGCTTAAACGGGGGGCCAGAGACCCAGTACTTC.

The chain uses TRBV5-1 and TRBJ1-1, with D hard to call. The germline V gene encodes CDR1 SGHRS and CDR2 YFSETQ. The CDR3 has 12 residues. V gave up 0 bases and J gave up 11 bases, with 11 bases separating them. CDR3 bases: TGCGCCAGCAGCTTGGGGTCTCAGGCGGCTTTCTTT. Its protein product is CASSLGSQAAFF.

This clone turned up a few times. The chain employs TRBV11-1 and TRBJ2-7; TRBD1 or TRBD2 may be the D gene (5 bases each). From germline, CDR1 is SGHAT and CDR2 FQDESV (reference sequence). The CDR3 extends over 13 amino acids. Trimming took 5 bases from V and 2 from J, leaving 10 bases between them. CDR3 sequence: CASSEGPTYEQYF. In nucleotides, the CDR3 is TGTGCCAGCAGCGAGGGACCGACCTACGAGCAGTACTTC.

This clone is a singleton in its sample. The chain combines TRBV6-1 with TRBJ2-4; 9 positions match TRBD1. CDR3 size: 18 residues. J was trimmed by 2 bases and V by 2 bases; bases with no gene match: 10. The germline V gene encodes CDR1 MNHNS and CDR2 SASEGT. The CDR3 reads CASSERGTGLDTKNIQYF. The CDR3 region has the DNA TGTGCCAGCAGTGAACGAGGGACAGGGTTAGATACCAAAAACATTCAGTACTTC.

V usage is TRBV7-9 and J usage is TRBJ1-2; perhaps TRBD1 as D (6 bases). This CDR3 comprises 13 residues. V lost 5 bases and J 4 bases, leaving 11 bases between the germline ends. Germline V gene lookup returns CDR1 SEHNR and CDR2 FQNEAQ (reference sequence). DNA of the CDR3: TGTGCCAGCAGCCCCAGGGGCAGCTATGGCTACACCTTC. The encoded protein is CASSPRGSYGYTF. Using reference TRBV7-9 and TRBJ1-2 for the parts outside the CDR3, the full variable domain is DTGVSQNPRHKITKRGQNVTFRCDPISEHNRLYWYRQTLGQGPEFLTYFQNEAQLEKSRLLSDRFSAERPKGSFSTLEIQRTEQGDSAMYLCASSPRGSYGYTFGSGTRLTVV.

V usage is TRBV7-2 and J usage is TRBJ2-1; 10 bases align to TRBD2. Trimming at V came to 4 bases and at J to 6 bases, leaving 3 bases not matched to a gene. Looked up from germline, CDR1 is SGHTA and CDR2 is FQGNSA. This CDR3 has 14 amino acids. CDR3 loop: CASSSSGGPNEQFF. The CDR3 coding sequence is TGTGCCAGCAGCTCTAGCGGGGGTCCCAATGAGCAGTTCTTC.

This chain joins TRBV11-3 and TRBJ1-4; D is unresolved. The CDR3 is 13 amino acids. V shed 4 bases and J shed 5 bases, with 8 bases lying between them. Germline V CDR1 and CDR2: SGHNT, YENEEA. CDR3 residues: CASSSDENEKLFF. In nucleotides, the CDR3 is TGTGCCAGCAGCTCGGACGAAAATGAAAAACTGTTTTTT. Full variable domain (missing parts from reference TRBV11-3 and TRBJ1-4): EAGVVQSPRYKIIEKKQPVAFWCNPISGHNTLYWYLQNLGQGPELLIRYENEEAVDDSQLPKDRFSAERLKGVDSTLKIQPAELGDSAVYLCASSSDENEKLFFGSGTQLSVL.

This clone was detected only a few times. The rearrangement uses TRBV30 and TRBJ1-2; TRBD1 matches at 7 bases. The V gene end was trimmed by 0 bases and the J gene end by 8 bases; junction bases not matched to a gene: 12. CDR3 size: 15 residues. Germline V CDR1 and CDR2: GTSNPN, SVGIG (reference sequence). The CDR3 loop is CAWSVKGALSQGYTF. CDR3 nucleotides: TGTGCCTGGAGTGTAAAGGGGGCGCTTAGTCAAGGCTACACCTTC.

The V gene is TRBV7-2, the J gene TRBJ1-2; D perhaps matches TRBD1 (5 bases). Trimming left V 1 base short and J 11 bases short, with 14 bases between. Germline V CDR1 and CDR2: SGHTA, FQGNSA. CDR3 length: 13 residues. The CDR3 region is CASSLVLGGEYTF. DNA of the CDR3: TGTGCCAGCAGCTTAGTACTGGGAGGGGAGTACACCTTC.

The genes are TRBV5-1 and TRBJ2-7, with D tentatively TRBD2 (6 bases). Trimming shortened V by 5 bases and J by 2 bases, and 20 bases separated the two germline ends. The CDR3 has 16 residues. Germline CDR1 is SGHRS and CDR2 is YFSETQ. CDR3 sequence (DNA): TGCGCCAGCAGGGAGGGACCTGGAGGGACGCCCTACGAGCAGTACTTC. This codes for CASREGPGGTPYEQYF.

V and J are TRBV7-2 and TRBJ2-7; maybe TRBD2 (5 bases). The CDR3 consists of 14 residues. Germline values: CDR1 SGHTA, CDR2 FQGNSA. V lost 2 bases and J 3 bases, leaving 11 bases between the germline ends. The CDR3 DNA sequence: TGTGCCAGCAGCTTACTGGTCGGGAACTACGAGCAGTACTTC. Its protein product is CASSLLVGNYEQYF. The full variable domain, completed using reference TRBV7-2 and TRBJ2-7, is GAGVSQSPSNKVTEKGKDVELRCDPISGHTALYWYRQSLGQGLEFLIYFQGNSAPDKSGLPSDRFSAERTGGSVSTLTIQRTQQEDSAVYLCASSLLVGNYEQYFGPGTRLTVT.